The 15 T cell receptor beta chains in this list originate from one sample, sequenced in a study of patients and donors after allogeneic stem cell transplantation. TCRdb re-derived calls from the RT-PCR reads in MiXCR, one entry per CDR3 protein. The data show about a million distinct CDR3 sequences, with more than 15% seen just once and 6% held by the top ten. Sequenced material: blood, either unsorted or a sorted T cell fraction (not recorded which). The receptors originated from a human donor who was either an allogeneic HSCT recipient or a stem cell or donor lymphocyte infusion donor (not recorded which). It is not recorded whose cells these are; they may come from a transplant donor.

This chain links TRBV5-1 with TRBJ1-1; a weak D match, TRBD1 (5 bases). The germline gives CDR1 SGHRS, CDR2 YFSETQ. The CDR3 covers 14 residues. The V gene lost 3 bases and the J gene lost 2 bases, with 11 bases spanning the gap. CDR3: CASSSTGTNTEAFF. The CDR3 DNA reads TGCGCCAGCAGCTCGACCGGGACCAACACTGAAGCTTTCTTT. Full variable domain (remainder filled in from reference TRBV5-1 and TRBJ1-1): KAGVTQTPRYLIKTRGQQVTLSCSPISGHRSVSWYQQTPGQGLQFLFEYFSETQRNKGNFPGRFSGRQFSNSRSEMNVSTLELGDSALYLCASSSTGTNTEAFFGQGTRLTVV.

V usage is TRBV20-1 and J usage is TRBJ2-5, with TRBD2 matching over 14 bases. Unmatched junction bases numbered 13, after V lost 4 bases and J lost 3 bases. CDR3 length: 18 amino acids. Germline V gene data show CDR1 as DFQATT and CDR2 as SNEGSKA (reference sequence). In nucleotides, the CDR3 is TGCAGTGCTATTGACTGGGGACCGGGACTAGCGGGGGAAGAGACCCAGTACTTC. The encoded protein is CSAIDWGPGLAGEETQYF.

There are many counts of this clonotype. The chain joins TRBV7-2 to TRBJ1-3; 8 nucleotides line up with TRBD1. Per the germline V gene, CDR1 is SGHTA and CDR2 is FQGNSA. After removal of 3 bases from V and 4 bases from J, the junction contained 5 bases not matched to a gene. This CDR3 has 15 residues. The CDR3 is CASSLGQVLGNTIYF. The CDR3 region has the DNA TGTGCCAGCAGCTTGGGACAGGTGTTAGGAAACACCATATATTTT.

The genes are TRBV5-1 and TRBJ1-2, with D perhaps TRBD1 (6 bases). V lost 3 bases, J lost 5 bases, and 20 bases lay in between. CDR1 is SGHRS and CDR2 is YFSETQ in the germline V gene. The length of the CDR3 is 16 residues. The CDR3 loop is CASSSGSGGDLYGYTF. The CDR3 DNA sequence: TGCGCCAGCAGCTCAGGGTCCGGGGGCGACCTTTATGGCTACACCTTC.

The CDR3, as DNA: TGTGCCAGCAGTACAGAAATGAACACTGAAGCTTTCTTT. This sequence encodes CASSTEMNTEAFF. The chain joins TRBV2 to TRBJ1-1; D is undetermined. Trimming took 5 bases from V and 0 from J, leaving 7 bases between them. Germline V gene data show CDR1 as SNHLY and CDR2 as FYNNEI. This CDR3 region has 13 residues.

This clonotype has at least ten counts. This chain connects TRBV20-1 to TRBJ2-3; D unresolved. V lost 0 bases and J lost 1, with 11 bases in between. This CDR3 region has 15 residues. Germline CDR1 reads DFQATT; CDR2 reads SNEGSKA (reference sequence). The CDR3 is CSARDAGRGTDTQYF. The CDR3, as DNA: TGCAGTGCTAGAGACGCCGGAAGAGGCACAGATACGCAGTATTTT.

This clonotype was observed a handful of times. V and J are TRBV9 and TRBJ2-3; D unclear. V shed 0 bases and J shed 3 bases, with 8 bases lying between them. The CDR3 runs to 14 residues. Germline-derived CDR1 and CDR2 are SGDLS and YYNGEE. The DNA of the CDR3 is TGTGCCAGCAGCGTAGCTTCCCGGACAGATACGCAGTATTTT. Protein product: CASSVASRTDTQYF. Full variable domain (missing parts from reference TRBV9 and TRBJ2-3): DSGVTQTPKHLITATGQRVTLRCSPRSGDLSVYWYQQSLDQGLQFLIQYYNGEERAKGNILERFSAQQFPDLHSELNLSSLELGDSALYFCASSVASRTDTQYFGPGTRLTVL.

This clonotype has only a few counts. The chain has TRBV7-2 and TRBJ2-2; 9 bases line up with TRBD1. Germline-derived CDR1 and CDR2 are SGHTA and FQGNSA. V lost 5 bases to trimming and J lost 8 bases; unmatched junction nucleotides: 9. The CDR3 totals 15 residues. The CDR3 DNA is TGTGCCAGCAGCATAGGGGACAGGGTAGTAGGGGAGCTGTTTTTT. As protein: CASSIGDRVVGELFF.

J is TRBJ1-1 and V is TRBV12-3 or TRBV12-4, with TRBD1 identical over 7 bases. The V gene end was trimmed by 6 bases and the J gene end by 0 bases; junction bases not matched to a gene: 4. CDR3 length: 14 residues. CDR3 protein: CASSNRGVNTEAFF. CDR3 nucleotides: TGTGCCAGCAGCAACAGGGGAGTGAACACTGAAGCTTTCTTT.

V usage is TRBV9 and J usage is TRBJ2-7; unclear D gene. The DNA end is a closer match to TRBJ2-1, so the J assignment may be wrong. CDR1 is SGDLS and CDR2 is YYNGEE in the germline V gene. The CDR3 has 13 amino acids. The CDR3 protein is CASSVDSSYEQFF. Written as DNA, the CDR3 is TGTGCCAGCAGCGTAGACAGCTCCTACGAGCAGTTCTTC.

The chain has TRBV12-3 or TRBV12-4 and TRBJ2-1, with D perhaps TRBD1 (6 bases). This CDR3 is built from 17 residues. The V gene lost 3 bases and the J gene lost 1 base, with 16 bases spanning the gap. DNA for the CDR3: TGTGCCAGCAGTTTCAACTGGGCAACAGGGTCCTACAATGAGCAGTTCTTC. This encodes CASSFNWATGSYNEQFF.

This clonotype was counted a few times. The rearrangement links TRBV5-1 to TRBJ1-6, with D maybe TRBD1 (6 bases). The germline V gene has CDR1 SGHRS and CDR2 YFSETQ. The CDR3 runs 15 residues. The V and J ends lost 4 bases and 6 bases respectively, with 14 bases between them. For the CDR3, the DNA is TGCGCCAGCAGCGCAACAGGGTCGAGTAATTCACCCCTCCACTTT. This translates into CASSATGSSNSPLHF.

This chain links TRBV20-1 with TRBJ1-6, with D uncertain. V shed 1 base and J shed 9 bases, with 13 bases lying between them. Germline assignment: CDR1 DFQATT and CDR2 SNEGSKA (reference sequence). This CDR3 has 14 amino acids. This CDR3 is CSARGGQKLSPLHF. The DNA of the CDR3 is TGCAGTGCTAGAGGGGGTCAGAAACTTTCACCCCTCCACTTT.

This clonotype was observed a handful of times. The V gene is TRBV9, the J gene TRBJ2-3, with 7 bases fitting TRBD2. CDR3 length: 14 amino acids. J gave up 7 bases and V 4 bases, and 9 bases lay outside the gene matches. Germline CDR1 SGDLS, CDR2 YYNGEE. The CDR3 coding sequence is TGTGCCAGCAGCTCTACTTCGGGGGGAAATACGCAGTATTTT. Its protein product is CASSSTSGGNTQYF.

J is TRBJ2-1 and V is TRBV7-8; weak D call: TRBD1 (5 bases). This CDR3 contains 14 residues. In germline, CDR1 is SGHVS, CDR2 FQNEAQ. The V and J ends lost 7 bases and 0 bases respectively, with 10 bases between them. The CDR3 DNA sequence: TGTGCCAGCAACCGACAGAGCTCCTACAATGAGCAGTTCTTC. It encodes CASNRQSSYNEQFF.